Detailed here is one T cell receptor (beta chain). This specimen belongs to a study of blood T cell repertoires in COVID-19. In the original workflow: Reference gene primer amplification in the assay estimated nucleated cell counts. Clones were sequenced by immunoSEQ multiplex PCR, and TCRdb holds only the in-frame ones, with some missing. Clone size and the V and J calls come from that table; the DNA yielded D and trimming. The sample lists 300,000 to 350,000 clones; 88% were seen once. This TCR came from a woman in her 70s with COVID-19, enrolled during active disease. Sequences were obtained from peripheral blood.

The DNA of the CDR3 is TGTGCCACCTCTGCCCTCGGGACAGCCTTCCCTGGGGCCAACGTCCTGACTTTC. Translating gives CATSALGTAFPGANVLTF. This chain links TRBV27 with TRBJ2-6, with 7 bases fitting TRBD1. Germline CDR1 and CDR2: MNHEY and SMNVEV (reference sequence). The ends lost 10 bases at V and 2 bases at J; junction bases unmatched: 17. CDR3 size: 18 residues.